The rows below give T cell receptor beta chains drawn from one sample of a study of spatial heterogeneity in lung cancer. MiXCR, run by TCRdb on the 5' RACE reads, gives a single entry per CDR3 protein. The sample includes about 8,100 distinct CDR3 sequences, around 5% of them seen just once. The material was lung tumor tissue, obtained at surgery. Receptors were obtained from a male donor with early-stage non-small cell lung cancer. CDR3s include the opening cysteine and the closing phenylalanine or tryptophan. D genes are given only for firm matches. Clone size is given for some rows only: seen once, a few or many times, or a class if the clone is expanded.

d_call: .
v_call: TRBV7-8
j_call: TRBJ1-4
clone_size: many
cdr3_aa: CASSIQAHYEKLFF
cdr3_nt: TGTGCCAGCAGCATACAGGCCCATTATGAAAAACTGTTTTTT

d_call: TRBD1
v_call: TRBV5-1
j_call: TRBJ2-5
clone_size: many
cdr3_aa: CASSLGQAWAETQYF
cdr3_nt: TGCGCCAGCAGCCTAGGACAGGCTTGGGCGGAGACCCAGTACTTC

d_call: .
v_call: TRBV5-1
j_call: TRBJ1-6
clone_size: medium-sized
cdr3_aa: CASSLDNSILHNSPLHF
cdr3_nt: TGCGCCAGCAGCTTGGATAACAGCATTCTCCATAATTCACCCCTCCACTTT

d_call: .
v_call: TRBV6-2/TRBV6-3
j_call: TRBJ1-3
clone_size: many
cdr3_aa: CASNLDRNFGNTIYF
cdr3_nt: TGTGCCAGCAACTTGGATAGAAATTTTGGAAACACCATATATTTT

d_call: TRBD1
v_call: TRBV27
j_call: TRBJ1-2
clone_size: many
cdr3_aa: CASSLSGGGYYGYTF
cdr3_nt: TGTGCCAGCAGTCTCTCAGGGGGCGGTTACTATGGCTACACCTTC

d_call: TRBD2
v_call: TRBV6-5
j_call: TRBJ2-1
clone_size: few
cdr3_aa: CASRTGGRVGTEQFF
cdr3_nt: TGTGCCAGCAGAACGGGGGGTCGAGTCGGGACTGAGCAGTTCTTC

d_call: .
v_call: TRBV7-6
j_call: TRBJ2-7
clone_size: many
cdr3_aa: CASSLDLAVSSYEQYF
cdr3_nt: TGTGCCAGCAGCTTAGACCTGGCAGTGAGCTCCTACGAGCAGTACTTC

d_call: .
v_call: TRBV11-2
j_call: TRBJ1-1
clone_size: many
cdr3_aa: CASSLGWGMNTEAFF
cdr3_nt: TGTGCCAGCAGCTTAGGTTGGGGGATGAACACTGAAGCTTTCTTT

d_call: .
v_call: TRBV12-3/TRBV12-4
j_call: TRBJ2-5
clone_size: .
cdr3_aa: CASSNQQTLQETQYF
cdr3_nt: TGTGCCAGCAGTAACCAACAGACGCTCCAAGAGACCCAGTACTTC

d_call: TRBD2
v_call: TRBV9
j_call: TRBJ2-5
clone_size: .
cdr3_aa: CASSPRTSPETQYF
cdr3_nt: TGTGCCAGCAGCCCACGGACTAGCCCAGAGACCCAGTACTTC

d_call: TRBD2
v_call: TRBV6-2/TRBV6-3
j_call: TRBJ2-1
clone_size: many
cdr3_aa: CASNKAGGGNNEQFF
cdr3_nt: TGTGCCAGCAATAAAGCGGGAGGAGGAAACAATGAGCAGTTCTTC

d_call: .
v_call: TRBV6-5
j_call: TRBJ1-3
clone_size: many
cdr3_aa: CASSSGSGNTIYF
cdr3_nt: TGTGCCAGCAGTTCAGGCTCTGGAAACACCATATATTTT